A selection of T cell receptor beta chains follows, all from one sample in a study of shared T cell receptors in the human thymus. Data came from immunoSEQ multiplex PCR; TCRdb stores just in-frame clones and leaves some out. The sample holds hundreds of thousands of clones, 80% to 90% seen once. This sample was also put to use in a study of human thymus T cells.

Sequencing was done on a sample of thymocytes. These receptors all stem from a girl less than two years old with a congenital heart defect. CDR3s include the opening cysteine and the closing phenylalanine or tryptophan. The D gene is left open where the match is weak. Expanded clones are given a class, and other clones once, few, many or no size at all.

TRBV18	-	TRBJ1-1	15	-	CASSLRRTRGASAFF	TGTGCCAGCTCCCTCAGGAGGACGCGGGGGGCGTCGGCTTTCTTT
TRBV9	-	TRBJ1-1	14	TRBD1	CASSVDLRGTGAFF	TGTGCCAGCAGCGTAGATTTAAGAGGGACAGGGGCTTTCTTT
TRBV4-3	once	TRBJ2-2	15	-	CASSHGHANTGELFF	TGCGCCAGCAGTCACGGACACGCGAACACCGGGGAGCTGTTTTTT
TRBV5-8	-	TRBJ1-1	14	-	CASSLAASDTEAFF	TGTGCCAGCAGCTTGGCAGCGTCAGACACTGAAGCTTTCTTT
TRBV14	-	TRBJ1-2	17	-	CASSQDGSRRFNYGYTF	TGTGCCAGCAGCCAAGACGGGTCACGTCGGTTCAACTATGGCTACACCTTC
TRBV18	-	TRBJ1-2	14	-	CASSRPTENYGYTF	TGTGCCAGCTCACGACCGACAGAGAATTATGGCTACACCTTC
TRBV4-3	-	TRBJ2-7	17	TRBD1	CASSQAGTGNRDYEQYF	TGCGCCAGCAGCCAAGCCGGGACAGGGAACCGAGACTACGAGCAGTACTTC
TRBV5-1	-	TRBJ2-3	19	-	CASSLWTYGRERGTDTQYF	TGCGCCAGCAGCTTGTGGACTTACGGAAGGGAGCGGGGCACAGATACGCAGTATTTT
TRBV7-2	few	TRBJ1-1	15	-	CASSSVRQDNTEAFF	TGTGCCAGCAGCTCGGTACGACAGGACAACACTGAAGCTTTCTTT
TRBV7-9	-	TRBJ2-3	16	TRBD1	CASQGRDRGNTDTQYF	TGTGCCAGCCAAGGCCGGGACAGGGGAAACACAGATACGCAGTATTTT
TRBV4-1	once	TRBJ1-2	14	TRBD1	CASSQYYRGKGYTF	TGCGCCAGCAGCCAGTACTACAGGGGTAAGGGCTACACCTTC
TRBV5-5	-	TRBJ2-5	14	-	CASSLATGQETQYF	TGTGCCAGCAGCTTGGCCACAGGTCAAGAGACCCAGTACTTC
TRBV5-6	-	TRBJ2-7	19	TRBD1	CASSSPIAGGAAQGYEQYF	TGTGCCAGCAGCTCCCCAATCGCAGGGGGCGCGGCCCAAGGTTACGAGCAGTACTTC
TRBV15	-	TRBJ2-5	15	TRBD2	CATSNGAGGHETQYF	TGTGCCACCAGCAATGGTGCGGGGGGGCACGAGACCCAGTACTTC
TRBV14	-	TRBJ2-5	16	TRBD1	CASSNRDRGPGETQYF	TGTGCCAGCAGCAACCGGGACAGGGGACCGGGGGAGACCCAGTACTTC
TRBV30	-	TRBJ1-3	16	-	CAWSGARDSSGNTIYF	TGTGCCTGGAGTGGGGCCAGGGACTCGTCTGGAAACACCATATATTTT
TRBV7-9	-	TRBJ2-7	13	-	CASSSGALHEQYF	TGTGCCAGCAGCAGCGGCGCGTTACACGAGCAGTACTTC
TRBV13	-	TRBJ2-1	12	TRBD2	CASSRRTSGEIF	TGTGCCAGCAGCAGACGGACTAGCGGGGAAATCTTC